The 8 T cell receptor beta chains in this list originate from one sample, sequenced in a study of human T cells and chemical hapten exposure. One entry per CDR3 protein, called by TCRdb with MiXCR from the RACE reads. In the table there are 100,000 or so distinct CDR3 sequences, 9.3% of which are singletons. As for time point: patch test 2, 6 weeks after DPC sensitization. The treatment here: therapeutic diphenylcyclopropenone sensitization with weekly scalp DPC. This specimen consisted of whole blood, obtained in connection with sensitization to the hapten diphenylcyclopropenone (DPC). These receptors originate from a woman aged 40 to 50 with alopecia areata. Some clones in this sample may be carry-over from other donors' samples.

This clonotype was seen ten or more times. V and J are TRBV7-8 and TRBJ2-1, with 10 positions matching TRBD2. Unmatched junction bases numbered 1, after V lost 0 bases and J lost 8 bases. This CDR3 contains 14 residues. Germline loops: CDR1 SGHVS, CDR2 FQNEAQ. CDR3 region: CASSLAGTSDEQFF. The CDR3 nucleotides read TGTGCCAGCAGCTTAGCCGGGACTAGCGATGAGCAGTTCTTC.

This clonotype was counted many times. The chain joins TRBV4-3 to TRBJ2-5; 9 nucleotides agree with TRBD2. This CDR3 has 15 residues. The V and J ends lost 3 bases and 1 base, in that order; junction bases with no gene match: 3. CDR1 is LGHNA and CDR2 is YSLEER in the germline V gene. The CDR3 nucleotides read TGCGCCAGCAGCCAGACGACTAGCGGCCAAGAGACCCAGTACTTC. It codes for CASSQTTSGQETQYF.

The chain is built from TRBV4-1 and TRBJ2-2; 8 bases line up with TRBD1. This CDR3 comprises 16 residues. Germline CDR1 reads MGHRA; CDR2 reads YSYEKL. After removal of 4 bases from V and 7 bases from J, the junction contained 11 bases not matched to a gene. CDR3: CASSLRGAGGIGELFF. Here the CDR3 DNA reads TGCGCCAGCAGCCTCAGGGGGGCAGGGGGCATCGGGGAGCTGTTTTTT.

This clonotype was counted at least ten times. The chain joins TRBV10-3 to TRBJ1-2; D might be TRBD1 (5 bases). CDR1 is ENHRY and CDR2 is SYGVKD in the germline V gene. The CDR3 runs 14 residues. Trimming took off 0 bases at V and 4 bases at J, with 9 bases between the two ends. As DNA, the CDR3 is TGTGCCATCAGTGAGTCGGGGACCTCCTATGGCTACACCTTC. Amino acids: CAISESGTSYGYTF.

There are many counts of this clonotype. V usage is TRBV29-1 and J usage is TRBJ1-3, with TRBD1 identical over 10 bases. Trimming cost V 6 bases and J 2 bases; bases outside gene matches: 13. The germline gives CDR1 SQVTM, CDR2 ANQGSEA. The CDR3 is 17 residues long. CDR3 nucleotides: TGCAGCGTAAAGACAGGGGGCGCGGAAGACGCTGGAAACACCATATATTTT. Its protein product is CSVKTGGAEDAGNTIYF.

This clonotype was counted many times. The rearrangement joins TRBV13 to TRBJ1-5; D is possibly TRBD1 (5 bases). The CDR3 loop spans 14 amino acids. V gave up 5 bases and J gave up 4 bases, with 12 bases separating them. CDR1 and CDR2 (germline): PRHDT, FYEKMQ (reference sequence). The CDR3 loop is CASSNTGTNQPQHF. The CDR3, as DNA: TGTGCCAGCAGCAACACAGGTACAAATCAGCCCCAGCATTTT.

The rearrangement joins TRBV12-3 or TRBV12-4 to TRBJ2-3; D is unclear. The length of the CDR3 is 15 residues. Trimming stripped 0 bases from V and 4 bases from J, with 11 bases between. The CDR3 sequence: CASSLAVSAPDTQYF. CDR3 nucleotide sequence: TGTGCCAGCAGTTTAGCGGTGTCAGCGCCAGATACGCAGTATTTT.

The CDR3 protein is CASGLSSYNEQFF. In nucleotides, the CDR3 is TGTGCCAGCGGGCTAAGCTCCTACAATGAGCAGTTCTTC. This chain connects TRBV6-2 or TRBV6-3 to TRBJ2-1; D unresolved. Trimming took 8 bases from V and 0 from J, leaving 8 bases between them. CDR1 and CDR2 from the germline V gene are MNHEY and SVGEGT. There are 13 residues in the CDR3.